This is a list of T cell receptor beta chains from one sample in a study of blood T cell repertoires in COVID-19. The method was immunoSEQ multiplex PCR; TCRdb's version includes in-frame clones alone and lacks a portion of them. Found here are over 60,000 clones, roughly 88% of them singletons; the top ten hold roughly 2.6%. The sequenced material came from peripheral blood. These receptors all stem from a man between 65 and 85 years old with active or convalescent COVID-19. Each CDR3 is given with its conserved first and last residue. The D gene is left open where the match is weak.

CDR3aa	v_gene	j_gene	d_gene
CASSNPHRTGHEQFF	TRBV14	TRBJ2-1	.
CASSYSDRGVRTEAFF	TRBV3-1/TRBV3-2	TRBJ1-1	TRBD1
CASSGGRQDDTQYF	TRBV9	TRBJ2-3	.
CASSQQGGNQPQHF	TRBV18	TRBJ1-5	.
CASTLSGTGYNEQFF	TRBV19	TRBJ2-1	.
CASSQGQGAGEKLFF	TRBV7-3	TRBJ1-4	TRBD1
CASSIAGQMNTEAFF	TRBV19	TRBJ1-1	.
CASGLVGGSNQPQHF	TRBV12-5	TRBJ1-5	.
CATSEDSVYGYTF	TRBV15	TRBJ1-2	.
CASSLGLAENNEQFF	TRBV11-3	TRBJ2-1	TRBD2
CASGYRGGEKLFF	TRBV27	TRBJ1-4	TRBD1
CASSDPGQNYEQYF	TRBV6-1	TRBJ2-7	.
CASSLIPLPGLLYEQYF	TRBV7-3	TRBJ2-7	.
CASSKVGPGLVKTQYF	TRBV19	TRBJ2-5	TRBD2
CASSPAPGFTEAFF	TRBV7-8	TRBJ1-1	.
CSVGSLAGGTGELFF	TRBV29-1	TRBJ2-2	TRBD2
CASKMAGDQPQHF	TRBV19	TRBJ1-5	.
CAYKDFDTDTQYF	TRBV2	TRBJ2-3	.
CASSLDRWAYGYTF	TRBV5-5	TRBJ1-2	.
CASSFTGTPSYEQYF	TRBV6-2/TRBV6-3	TRBJ2-7	.
CATSRDPGGGYEQYF	TRBV15	TRBJ2-7	TRBD1
CASSIGGIDTQYF	TRBV19	TRBJ2-3	.
CASSLFGFQETQYF	TRBV5-4	TRBJ2-5	.
CASSLEGSIGGKLFF	TRBV5-1	TRBJ1-4	.
CASSQAQTSGSYEQYF	TRBV4-2	TRBJ2-7	TRBD2
CASSINADYGYTF	TRBV19	TRBJ1-2	.
CASSQTGISYEQYF	TRBV6-5	TRBJ2-7	.
CASSLARYQPQHF	TRBV12-3/TRBV12-4	TRBJ1-5	.
CASTANRGYYGYTF	TRBV28	TRBJ1-2	TRBD1
CASSEVYREQPQHF	TRBV2	TRBJ1-5	.
CASSESGTSSYEQYF	TRBV10-1	TRBJ2-7	TRBD2
CASTIYRGTNEKLFF	TRBV19	TRBJ1-4	TRBD1
CASRTGGSTDTQYF	TRBV19	TRBJ2-3	TRBD2
CASSLRLAGPRVGELFF	TRBV5-1	TRBJ2-2	TRBD2
CASSLMGRAGEKLFF	TRBV5-8	TRBJ1-4	.
CASSERGTGELFF	TRBV10-1	TRBJ2-2	.
CASSRDRGNQPQHF	TRBV7-2	TRBJ1-5	TRBD1
CASSAQVLNTEAFF	TRBV5-1	TRBJ1-1	.
CASSSGGNQPQHF	TRBV12-3/TRBV12-4	TRBJ1-5	.
CASSQDPSGDYNEQFF	TRBV4-1	TRBJ2-1	TRBD2
CASSLTRGQETQYF	TRBV11-2	TRBJ2-5	.
CASSYRTGANSGNTIYF	TRBV4-1	TRBJ1-3	TRBD1
CATLGLAGGGGYEQYF	TRBV28	TRBJ2-7	TRBD2